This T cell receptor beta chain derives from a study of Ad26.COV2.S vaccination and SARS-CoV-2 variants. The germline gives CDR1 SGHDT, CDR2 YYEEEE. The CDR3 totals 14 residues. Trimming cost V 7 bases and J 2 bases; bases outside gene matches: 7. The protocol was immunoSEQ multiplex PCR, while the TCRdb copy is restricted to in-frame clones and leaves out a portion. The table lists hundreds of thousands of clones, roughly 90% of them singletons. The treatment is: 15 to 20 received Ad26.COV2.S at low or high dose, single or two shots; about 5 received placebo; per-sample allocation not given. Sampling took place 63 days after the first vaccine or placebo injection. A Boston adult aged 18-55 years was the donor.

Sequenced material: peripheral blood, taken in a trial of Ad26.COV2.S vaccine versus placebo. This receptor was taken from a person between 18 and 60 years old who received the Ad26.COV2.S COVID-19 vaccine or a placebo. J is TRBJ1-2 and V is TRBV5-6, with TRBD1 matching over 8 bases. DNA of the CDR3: TGTGCCAGCCTCGTCCAGGGGGCAAACTATGGCTACACCTTC. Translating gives CASLVQGANYGYTF.